These T cell receptor beta chains were read from a single sample in a study of blood T cell repertoires in COVID-19. Sequencing was performed with immunoSEQ multiplex PCR; in TCRdb, only in-frame clones are kept and a portion is missing. Of under 150,000 clones listed, 75% to 85% are singletons. The sample taken for sequencing was peripheral blood. These receptors were taken from a man between 60 and 70 years old with active or convalescent COVID-19. The CDR3 runs from the conserved cysteine through the conserved F or W. Fields, in order: D gene, J gene, V gene, CDR3 protein, CDR3 DNA. D genes are given only for firm matches.

>-|TRBJ2-7|TRBV7-2
CASSLEGTALYEQYF
TGTGCCAGCAGCTTAGAGGGGACTGCACTCTACGAGCAGTACTTC
>-|TRBJ1-5|TRBV15
CATSRIARGWNQPQHF
TGTGCCACCAGCAGGATTGCTCGGGGGTGGAATCAGCCCCAGCATTTT
>-|TRBJ2-4|TRBV7-3
CASSLLGGPKNIQYF
TGTGCCAGCAGCTTGCTGGGGGGGCCCAAAAACATTCAGTACTTC
>-|TRBJ1-5|TRBV15
CATSELGGDNQPQHF
TGTGCCACCAGCGAGCTGGGGGGAGACAATCAGCCCCAGCATTTT
>-|TRBJ1-2|TRBV14
CASSQVVGMAAYGYTF
TGTGCCAGCAGCCAAGTAGTCGGGATGGCAGCGTACGGCTACACCTTC
>TRBD2|TRBJ2-2|TRBV5-6
CASSLLLAANTGELFF
TGTGCCAGCAGCTTGCTACTAGCGGCGAACACCGGGGAGCTGTTTTTT
>TRBD2|TRBJ2-7|TRBV4-1
CASSQESYELTSGHYEQYF
TGCGCCAGCAGCCAAGAGTCGTATGAACTGACTAGCGGGCACTACGAGCAGTACTTC
>TRBD1|TRBJ1-2|TRBV6-6
CASSVRDRVDYGYTF
TGTGCCAGCAGTGTCCGGGACAGGGTTGACTATGGCTACACCTTC
>TRBD1|TRBJ2-1|TRBV7-3
CASSLSRGNHEQFF
TGTGCCAGCAGCTTAAGCAGGGGGAACCATGAGCAGTTCTTC
>TRBD2|TRBJ2-3|TRBV2
CASRIAGDGDTQYF
TGTGCCAGCAGGATAGCGGGAGATGGAGATACGCAGTATTTT
>-|TRBJ1-4|TRBV29-1
CSVDSLEAAEKLFF
TGCAGCGTCGACTCCTTAGAGGCAGCTGAAAAACTGTTTTTT
>TRBD2|TRBJ2-3|TRBV15
CATSSLEREYFAQYF
TGTGCCACCTCCTCTCTAGAGCGGGAGTATTTCGCGCAGTATTTT
>TRBD2|TRBJ2-7|TRBV19
CASSLPGGFYEQYF
TGTGCCAGTAGTCTACCGGGGGGGTTCTACGAGCAGTACTTC
>TRBD2|TRBJ2-1|TRBV18
CASSRTSGSNEQFF
TGTGCCAGCTCGCGGACTAGCGGGAGTAATGAGCAGTTCTTC
>TRBD1|TRBJ2-2|TRBV4-3
CASSQAIGTGVFVAELFF
TGCGCCAGCAGCCAAGCTATCGGGACAGGGGTGTTCGTGGCGGAGCTGTTTTTT
>TRBD2|TRBJ2-5|TRBV3-1/TRBV3-2
CASSQDGTSGGVAQYF
TGTGCCAGCAGCCAAGATGGGACTAGCGGGGGAGTGGCCCAGTACTTC
>-|TRBJ1-4|TRBV19
CASSPLGGANEKLFF
TGTGCCAGTAGCCCGTTGGGGGGTGCGAATGAAAAACTGTTTTTT
>TRBD1|TRBJ2-7|TRBV19
CASSPLGTAYEQYF
TGTGCCAGTAGCCCCTTGGGGACAGCCTACGAGCAGTACTTC